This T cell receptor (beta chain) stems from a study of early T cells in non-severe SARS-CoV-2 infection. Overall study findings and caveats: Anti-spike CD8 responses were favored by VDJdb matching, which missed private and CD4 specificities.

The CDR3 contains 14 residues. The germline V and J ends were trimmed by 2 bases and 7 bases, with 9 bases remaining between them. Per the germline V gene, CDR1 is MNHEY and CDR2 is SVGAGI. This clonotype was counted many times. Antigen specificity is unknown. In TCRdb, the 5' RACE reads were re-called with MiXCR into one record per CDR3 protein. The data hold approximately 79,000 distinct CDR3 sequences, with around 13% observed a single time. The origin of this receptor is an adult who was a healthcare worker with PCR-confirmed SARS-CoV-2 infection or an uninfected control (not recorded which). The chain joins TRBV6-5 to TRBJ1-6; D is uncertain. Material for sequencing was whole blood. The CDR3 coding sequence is TGTGCCAGCAGTTACCGGCATGACAATTCACCCCTCCACTTT. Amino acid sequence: CASSYRHDNSPLHF.